Following are 28 T cell receptor beta chains from one sample sequenced in a study of blood T cell repertoires in COVID-19. The repertoire was sequenced with immunoSEQ multiplex PCR; TCRdb's copy has only in-frame clones and lacks some. The sample consists of 200,000 or so clones, 80% to 90% of them appearing once. The sequenced material came from PBMCs or T cells enriched from blood (not recorded which). The source of these receptors is a woman in her thirties or forties with acute COVID-19.

The chain links TRBV19 to TRBJ2-7; the match to TRBD1 covers 12 bases. Germline CDR1 and CDR2: LNHDA and SQIVND (reference sequence). The CDR3 runs 14 residues. With V trimmed by 6 bases and J by 3 bases, 3 bases remained unmatched. This CDR3 reads CASSGTGGGYEQYF. The CDR3 DNA is TGTGCCAGTAGCGGGACAGGGGGCGGCTACGAGCAGTACTTC.

V usage is TRBV15 and J usage is TRBJ2-4, with 8 bases lining up with TRBD2. V lost 0 bases to trimming and J lost 3 bases; unmatched junction nucleotides: 13. The CDR3 contains 19 residues. CDR1 is LNHNV, CDR2 YYDKDF, per germline (reference sequence). The CDR3 is CATSREVTSANVVKNIQYF. DNA for the CDR3: TGTGCCACCAGCAGAGAGGTGACTAGCGCGAATGTGGTCAAAAACATTCAGTACTTC.

This clone was counted a single time. The CDR3 spells CAISPDRGRGSNQPQHF. For the CDR3, the DNA is TGTGCCATCAGCCCGGACAGGGGGCGAGGGAGCAATCAGCCCCAGCATTTT. The J gene is TRBJ1-5, the V gene TRBV10-3; TRBD1 aligns across 11 bases. Trimming removed 6 bases from V and 1 base from J; junction bases left unmatched: 8. Germline V lookup: CDR1 ENHRY, CDR2 SYGVKD. This CDR3 contains 17 residues.

The chain uses TRBV5-1 and TRBJ2-7; 8 bases map to TRBD1. This CDR3 has 14 amino acids. V trimming: 2 bases; J trimming: 7 bases; junction bases outside the gene matches: 8. Germline V gene data show CDR1 as SGHRS and CDR2 as YFSETQ. CDR3 sequence reads: CASSLHRGREEQYF. Written as DNA, the CDR3 is TGCGCCAGCAGCTTACACAGGGGGAGAGAGGAGCAGTACTTC.

The chain uses TRBV28 and TRBJ2-7; 9 bases fit TRBD2. CDR1 and CDR2 from the germline V gene are MDHEN and SYDVKM. CDR3 length equals 15 residues. V shed 6 bases, J shed 2 bases, and the junction held 8 bases outside the gene matches. The chain's CDR3 is CASRLSGRFAYEQYF. The CDR3 coding sequence is TGTGCCAGCAGGCTGAGCGGGAGGTTTGCCTACGAGCAGTACTTC.

The chain links TRBV19 to TRBJ1-1, with 9 bases lining up with TRBD1. The CDR3 consists of 14 residues. Trimming at V came to 5 bases and at J to 2 bases, leaving 3 bases not matched to a gene. Germline V gene data show CDR1 as LNHDA and CDR2 as SQIVND (reference sequence). DNA of the CDR3: TGTGCCAGTAGTGTACAGGGGGCAAACACTGAAGCTTTCTTT. Protein: CASSVQGANTEAFF.

This clone occurred once. The V call is TRBV6-5, the J call TRBJ2-3, with TRBD1 identical over 10 bases. The CDR3 totals 15 residues. The ends lost 1 base at V and 5 bases at J; junction bases unmatched: 3. Looked up from germline, CDR1 is MNHEY and CDR2 is SVGAGI. The DNA of the CDR3 is TGTGCCAGCAGTTACTTAGGGACAGGGGTAGATACGCAGTATTTT. Protein sequence: CASSYLGTGVDTQYF.

This chain connects TRBV27 to TRBJ2-1, with a tentative D call TRBD1 (6 bases). V lost 7 bases to trimming and J lost 0 bases, with 10 bases between them. CDR1 is MNHEY and CDR2 is SMNVEV in the germline V gene (reference sequence). This CDR3 spans 14 amino acids. The DNA for the CDR3 is TGTGCCAGCACCGGGACAAACTCCTACAATGAGCAGTTCTTC. It encodes CASTGTNSYNEQFF.

The chain is built from TRBV19 and TRBJ1-1, with D perhaps matching TRBD1 (5 bases). Germline loops: CDR1 LNHDA, CDR2 SQIVND (reference sequence). Trimming removed 4 bases from V and 3 bases from J, with 12 bases in between. The CDR3 contains 14 residues. The CDR3 nucleotides are TGTGCCAGTAGTACCTGGGGGGGATACACTGAAGCTTTCTTT. Translated, it gives CASSTWGGYTEAFF.

This clone was seen a few times. The J gene is TRBJ2-1, the V gene TRBV7-2; D remains ambiguous. Germline lookup yields CDR1 SGHTA and CDR2 FQGNSA. V was shortened by 6 bases and J by 2 bases, with 14 bases between the two germline ends. The CDR3 length is 15 residues. Here the CDR3 DNA reads TGTGCCAGCAGTCCGCTACCTTCCCCCTACAATGAGCAGTTCTTC. This gives the protein CASSPLPSPYNEQFF.

V usage is TRBV28 and J usage is TRBJ1-2, with D possibly being TRBD1 (5 bases). Deletions cut 4 bases from V and 8 bases from J, with 17 bases between. CDR1 MDHEN and CDR2 SYDVKM come from the germline V gene. The CDR3 contains 14 residues. CDR3 sequence: CASSCGGGSCGYTF. The CDR3 DNA sequence: TGTGCCAGCAGTTGCGGCGGGGGGTCCTGCGGCTACACCTTC.

This chain uses TRBV7-2 with TRBJ2-1; 11 bases map to TRBD2. The CDR3 has 15 amino acids. The ends lost 3 bases at V and 6 bases at J; junction bases unmatched: 4. The germline V gene has CDR1 SGHTA and CDR2 FQGNSA. The CDR3 DNA reads as TGTGCCAGCAGCTTTACTAGCGGGAGTATCAATGAGCAGTTCTTC. It translates to CASSFTSGSINEQFF.

V and J are TRBV11-2 and TRBJ2-5, with D unclear. The CDR3 loop spans 13 amino acids. V lost 5 bases and J 7 bases, leaving 14 bases between the germline ends. Germline CDR1 reads SGHAT; CDR2 reads FQNNGV. CDR3 residues: CASSTHTSSTQYF. The CDR3 coding sequence is TGTGCCAGCAGCACCCATACGAGTTCGACCCAGTACTTC.

The V and J genes are TRBV5-4 and TRBJ2-7; 8 positions agree with TRBD2. The CDR3 is 12 amino acids. The V gene end was trimmed by 3 bases and the J gene end by 9 bases; junction bases not matched to a gene: 5. The germline CDR1 and CDR2 sequences are SGHNT and YYREEE (reference sequence). CDR3 nucleotides: TGTGCCAGCAGCTCGGGGGGGATTCGGCAGTACTTC. Amino acid sequence: CASSSGGIRQYF.

The chain is built from TRBV7-2 and TRBJ2-7; 9 nucleotides line up with TRBD2. After removal of 5 bases from V and 3 bases from J, the junction contained 5 bases not matched to a gene. Germline-derived CDR1 and CDR2 are SGHTA and FQGNSA. CDR3 length: 14 amino acids. The CDR3 spells CASSLTSGCYEQYF. The CDR3 nucleotides are TGTGCCAGCAGCCTAACTAGCGGGTGCTACGAGCAGTACTTC.

V usage is TRBV18 and J usage is TRBJ2-2; TRBD1 agrees at 10 bases. The ends lost 3 bases at V and 12 bases at J; junction bases unmatched: 7. The CDR3 extends over 14 amino acids. CDR1 and CDR2 (germline): KGHSH, LQKENI. The CDR3 region has the DNA TGTGCCAGCTCACCCGGGACAGGGGAAGGGCAGCTGTTTTTT. Amino acids: CASSPGTGEGQLFF.

The chain recombines TRBV24-1 with TRBJ1-6, with unresolved D. The germline CDR1 and CDR2 sequences are KGHDR and SFDVKD. The CDR3 loop spans 14 amino acids. Trimming shortened V by 5 bases and J by 7 bases, and 11 bases separated the two germline ends. The CDR3 protein is CATSASRLNSPLHF. The CDR3 DNA follows: TGTGCCACCAGTGCTAGTAGGTTGAATTCACCCCTCCACTTT.

The chain recombines TRBV6-5 with TRBJ2-4, with TRBD1 matching 9 bases. The germline CDR1 and CDR2 sequences are MNHEY and SVGAGI. V trimming: 5 bases; J trimming: 15 bases; junction bases outside the gene matches: 8. The CDR3 runs to 12 residues. CDR3: CASSRSGQGPYF. DNA of the CDR3: TGTGCCAGCAGTCGGAGCGGACAGGGGCCGTACTTC.

This chain connects TRBV6-6 to TRBJ1-6, with D possibly being TRBD1 (6 bases). The V gene lost 7 bases and the J gene lost 10 bases, with 17 bases spanning the gap. The germline gives CDR1 MNHNY, CDR2 SVGAGI (reference sequence). This CDR3 spans 14 amino acids. The CDR3 loop is CASTEAGAGSPLHF. The CDR3 DNA follows: TGTGCCAGCACTGAGGCAGGGGCCGGGTCACCCCTCCACTTT.

The CDR3 coding sequence is TGTGCCAGCACCTCGGGACACCTTTACAATGAGCAGTTCTTC. This encodes CASTSGHLYNEQFF. This chain links TRBV6-5 with TRBJ2-1; D is perhaps TRBD1 (6 bases). Germline V CDR1 and CDR2: MNHEY, SVGAGI. The CDR3 sequence is 14 residues long. Trimming took off 7 bases at V and 4 bases at J, with 14 bases between the two ends.

For this clone: The junction does not match germline at one end; this may be a read error. This chain links TRBV6-2 or TRBV6-3 with TRBJ1-4, with D unresolved. The CDR3 consists of 13 residues. The germline gives CDR1 MNHEY, CDR2 SVGEGT. The CDR3 coding sequence is TGTGCCAGCAGTTACGGTATTGGGTTTAACCCTAGGTTT. Its protein is CASSYGIGFNPRF.

The rearrangement uses TRBV19 and TRBJ1-3; a possible D gene is TRBD1 (5 bases). The CDR3 is 15 residues long. V was shortened by 6 bases and J by 5 bases, with 17 bases between the two germline ends. Per the germline V gene, CDR1 is LNHDA and CDR2 is SQIVND (reference sequence). The CDR3: CASSPMAAGRNTIYF. The DNA of the CDR3 is TGTGCCAGTAGCCCTATGGCGGCGGGACGAAACACCATATATTTT.

This chain's CDR3 is CASSLGGFSTDTQYF. The DNA of the CDR3 is TGTGCCAGCAGCTTGGGAGGCTTTAGCACAGATACGCAGTATTTT. This chain joins TRBV5-6 and TRBJ2-3; unclear D gene. This CDR3 has 15 residues. The V and J ends lost 0 bases and 0 bases respectively, with 8 bases between them. Germline CDR1 and CDR2: SGHDT and YYEEEE.

The chain is built from TRBV3-1 (or the pseudogene TRBV3-2) and TRBJ1-3; no clear D. The CDR3 covers 17 residues. CDR1 and CDR2 from the germline V gene are LGHDT and YNNKEL (reference sequence). Trimming shortened V by 0 bases and J by 2 bases, and 14 bases separated the two germline ends. The CDR3 loop is CASSQDLILLTGNTIYF. The CDR3 DNA reads as TGTGCCAGCAGCCAAGATTTGATCCTCCTAACTGGAAACACCATATATTTT.

This clone was found a few times. The V gene is TRBV6-5, the J gene TRBJ2-7; the match to TRBD2 covers 10 bases. Germline V gene lookup returns CDR1 MNHEY and CDR2 SVGAGI. The CDR3 is 13 residues long. The ends lost 8 bases at V and 5 bases at J; junction bases unmatched: 6. CDR3 bases: TGTGCCAGCCCGAGCGGGAGGGCCGACGAGCAGTACTTC. Protein: CASPSGRADEQYF.

V is TRBV9 and J is TRBJ1-3; 7 positions agree with TRBD1. Germline loops: CDR1 SGDLS, CDR2 YYNGEE. The CDR3 spans 14 residues. Germline trimming cut 3 bases from V and 1 base from J; bases unmatched to any gene: 1. Written as DNA, the CDR3 is TGTGCCAGCAGCGAGACAGGGTCTGGAAACACCATATATTTT. Its translation: CASSETGSGNTIYF.

This sequence joins TRBV28 and TRBJ2-5, with unresolved D. Germline CDR1 MDHEN, CDR2 SYDVKM. The CDR3 spans 13 residues. V lost 5 bases and J 0 bases, leaving 7 bases between the germline ends. The CDR3: CASSPQYQETQYF. For the CDR3, the DNA is TGTGCCAGCAGTCCCCAGTACCAAGAGACCCAGTACTTC.

The V gene is TRBV13, the J gene TRBJ2-7; 8 bases match TRBD2. The CDR3 spans 17 residues. The V gene's germline CDR1 is PRHDT and CDR2 FYEKMQ (reference sequence). After removal of 0 bases from V and 5 bases from J, the junction contained 12 bases not matched to a gene. CDR3 sequence reads: CASSLGLPGLEGDEQYF. The CDR3 DNA reads TGTGCCAGCAGCTTAGGTCTCCCGGGACTAGAAGGCGACGAGCAGTACTTC.